Listed below are T cell receptor beta chains from one sample, sequenced in a study of shared clonotypes between healthy human individuals. Assay: immunoSEQ multiplex PCR; the TCRdb copy retains only in-frame clones and omits some. The sample lists 600,000 to 750,000 clones; approximately 75% were seen once. The sequenced sample consisted of memory CD4+ T cells sorted from blood. Every receptor here comes from a woman in her twenties or thirties in good health. Each CDR3 is given with its conserved first and last residue. The D gene is left open where the match is weak. Clone size is shown for a subset of rows, as once, few, many or a class of expanded clone.

clone size: .; J gene: TRBJ2-4; D gene: .; V gene: TRBV5-1; CDR3 protein: CASSLVGPNIQYF; CDR3 DNA: TGCGCCAGCAGCTTAGTTGGGCCAAACATTCAGTACTTC
clone size: once; J gene: TRBJ2-4; D gene: TRBD1; V gene: TRBV28; CDR3 protein: CASSPRQGRYIQYF; CDR3 DNA: TGTGCCAGCAGTCCCCGACAGGGGAGGTACATTCAGTACTTC
clone size: few; J gene: TRBJ1-4; D gene: .; V gene: TRBV5-1; CDR3 protein: CASSLGAPATNEKLFF; CDR3 DNA: TGCGCCAGCAGCTTGGGGGCACCTGCAACTAATGAAAAACTGTTTTTT
clone size: few; J gene: TRBJ1-3; D gene: .; V gene: TRBV10-3; CDR3 protein: CASSGLGIDTIYF; CDR3 DNA: TGTGCCAGCAGTGGCCTTGGTATCGACACCATATATTTT
clone size: many; J gene: TRBJ2-1; D gene: .; V gene: TRBV6-4; CDR3 protein: CASSVGTHLYNEQFF; CDR3 DNA: TGTGCCAGCAGTGTTGGGACTCACCTTTACAATGAGCAGTTCTTC
clone size: many; J gene: TRBJ2-5; D gene: TRBD2; V gene: TRBV29-1; CDR3 protein: CSAGLARKTQYF; CDR3 DNA: TGCAGCGCGGGACTAGCTAGGAAGACCCAGTACTTC
clone size: .; J gene: TRBJ1-3; D gene: .; V gene: TRBV11-2; CDR3 protein: CATRLSSGNTIYF; CDR3 DNA: TGTGCCACCAGGTTGAGCTCTGGAAACACCATATATTTT
clone size: .; J gene: TRBJ1-5; D gene: .; V gene: TRBV6-1; CDR3 protein: CASSEVSQPQHF; CDR3 DNA: TGTGCCAGCAGTGAAGTTTCCCAGCCCCAGCATTTT
clone size: .; J gene: TRBJ2-1; D gene: TRBD2; V gene: TRBV4-1; CDR3 protein: CASSQGTSGSKSEQFF; CDR3 DNA: TGCGCCAGCAGCCAAGGGACTAGCGGGAGTAAGAGTGAGCAGTTCTTC
clone size: .; J gene: TRBJ1-2; D gene: TRBD1; V gene: TRBV28; CDR3 protein: CASSPGQRGYTF; CDR3 DNA: TGTGCCAGCAGTCCGGGACAGCGGGGCTACACCTTC
clone size: .; J gene: TRBJ2-5; D gene: .; V gene: TRBV5-4; CDR3 protein: CASSLGAGTGETQYF; CDR3 DNA: TGTGCCAGCAGCTTGGGGGCCGGCACTGGGGAGACCCAGTACTTC
clone size: .; J gene: TRBJ2-5; D gene: .; V gene: TRBV7-3; CDR3 protein: CASSFAGRGETQYF; CDR3 DNA: TGTGCCAGCAGCTTTGCAGGGCGGGGAGAGACCCAGTACTTC
clone size: .; J gene: TRBJ1-1; D gene: .; V gene: TRBV28; CDR3 protein: CATQENTEAFF; CDR3 DNA: TGTGCCACCCAGGAGAACACTGAAGCTTTCTTT
clone size: .; J gene: TRBJ2-7; D gene: .; V gene: TRBV5-1; CDR3 protein: CASSLAPSGFSYEQYF; CDR3 DNA: TGCGCCAGCAGCTTGGCACCCAGTGGGTTCTCCTACGAGCAGTACTTC
clone size: once; J gene: TRBJ1-1; D gene: .; V gene: TRBV29-1; CDR3 protein: CSVARLEGDTEAFF; CDR3 DNA: TGCAGCGTCGCTCGACTGGAGGGGGACACTGAAGCTTTCTTT
clone size: .; J gene: TRBJ1-2; D gene: .; V gene: TRBV7-3; CDR3 protein: CASSLGERGGYTF; CDR3 DNA: TGTGCCAGCAGCTTGGGGGAAAGGGGAGGCTACACCTTC
clone size: many; J gene: TRBJ2-5; D gene: TRBD1; V gene: TRBV5-1; CDR3 protein: CASSKGITGGTETQYF; CDR3 DNA: TGCGCCAGCAGCAAGGGGATCACAGGGGGCACAGAGACCCAGTACTTC
clone size: .; J gene: TRBJ1-2; D gene: .; V gene: TRBV15; CDR3 protein: CATVFRDKDLANYGYTF; CDR3 DNA: TGTGCCACCGTATTCCGGGACAAGGATTTAGCTAACTATGGCTACACCTTC